This T cell receptor (beta chain) was recovered during a study of cytomegalovirus exposure and HLA in healthy donors. Study as a whole: A later analysis reported the same platform for the 100 to 150 validation repertoires and the approximately 700 first-cohort repertoires. Overall study results and limits: First-cohort TCR clusters were later found to tend to co-occur in the approximately 110 validation repertoires. TCR beta chains numbering 164 were designated cytomegalovirus-associated.

Points on this clone: As yet, its antigen is unknown.

Data came from immunoSEQ multiplex PCR; TCRdb stores just in-frame clones and leaves some out. The table records about 220,000 clones, around 87% of them present only once. The CDR3 length is 17 residues. The V and J ends lost 3 bases and 0 bases, in that order; junction bases with no gene match: 5. Germline loops: CDR1 SGHTA, CDR2 FQGNSA. The donors were in the approximately 120-subject validation cohort, distinct from the roughly 700-subject first cohort. The origin of this receptor is a man aged 18 to 30 in good health and CMV-seronegative. V is TRBV7-2 and J is TRBJ2-2, with 9 bases identical to TRBD2. Sample: PBMCs. CDR3 nucleotides: TGTGCCAGCAGCTTCTTAGCGGGGGCCCCGAACACCGGGGAGCTGTTTTTT. The encoded protein is CASSFLAGAPNTGELFF.